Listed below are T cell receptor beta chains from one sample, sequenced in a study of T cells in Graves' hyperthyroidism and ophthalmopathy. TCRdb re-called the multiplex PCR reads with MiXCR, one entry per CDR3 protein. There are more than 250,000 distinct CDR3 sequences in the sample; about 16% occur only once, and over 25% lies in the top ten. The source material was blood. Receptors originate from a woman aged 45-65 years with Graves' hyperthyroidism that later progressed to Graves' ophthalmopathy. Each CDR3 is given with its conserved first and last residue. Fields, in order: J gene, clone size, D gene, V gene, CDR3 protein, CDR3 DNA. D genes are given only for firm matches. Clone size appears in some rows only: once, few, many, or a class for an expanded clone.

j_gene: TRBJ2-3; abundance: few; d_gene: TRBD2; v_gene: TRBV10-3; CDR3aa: CAISGGGLAGVLDTQYF; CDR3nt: TGTGCCATCAGTGGGGGGGGACTAGCGGGAGTCCTAGATACGCAGTATTTT
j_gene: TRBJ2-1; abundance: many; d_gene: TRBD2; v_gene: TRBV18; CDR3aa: CASSRRLAGVNNEQFF; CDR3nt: TGTGCCAGCTCACGACGGCTAGCGGGAGTTAACAATGAGCAGTTCTTC
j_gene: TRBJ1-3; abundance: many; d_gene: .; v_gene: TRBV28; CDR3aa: CASSYKLGPSIYF; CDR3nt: TGTGCCAGCAGTTATAAACTCGGCCCGTCCATATATTTT
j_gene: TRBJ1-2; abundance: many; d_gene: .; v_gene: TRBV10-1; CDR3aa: CASLLEYYGYTF; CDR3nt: TGCGCCAGCCTTCTGGAGTACTATGGCTACACCTTC
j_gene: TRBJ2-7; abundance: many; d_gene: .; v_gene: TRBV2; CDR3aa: CASSEALGGQYF; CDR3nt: TGTGCCAGCAGTGAAGCGCTGGGGGGGCAGTACTTC
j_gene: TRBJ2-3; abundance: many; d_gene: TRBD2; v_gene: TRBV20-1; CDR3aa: CSARSTSPDTQYF; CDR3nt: TGCAGTGCTAGATCGACTAGCCCAGATACGCAGTATTTT
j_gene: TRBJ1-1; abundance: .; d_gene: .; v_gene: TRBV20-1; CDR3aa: CSARKGGGSTEAFF; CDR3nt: TGCAGTGCTAGGAAAGGGGGGGGTAGCACTGAAGCTTTCTTT
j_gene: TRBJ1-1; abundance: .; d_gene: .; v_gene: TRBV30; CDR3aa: CAWSSWGGADTEAFF; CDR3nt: TGTGCCTGGAGCTCCTGGGGGGGGGCGGACACTGAAGCTTTCTTT
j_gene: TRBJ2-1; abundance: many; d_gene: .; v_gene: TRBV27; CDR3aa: CASRTELKSYNEQFF; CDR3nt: TGTGCCAGCAGGACAGAACTGAAATCCTACAATGAGCAGTTCTTC
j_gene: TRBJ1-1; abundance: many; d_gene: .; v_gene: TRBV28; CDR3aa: CASSLGQREAFF; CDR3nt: TGTGCCAGCAGTTTAGGACAGCGCGAAGCTTTCTTT
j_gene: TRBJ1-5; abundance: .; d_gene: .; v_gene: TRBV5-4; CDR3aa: CASSFGGAVGSNQPQHF; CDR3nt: TGTGCCAGCAGCTTTGGCGGGGCGGTAGGGAGCAATCAGCCCCAGCATTTT
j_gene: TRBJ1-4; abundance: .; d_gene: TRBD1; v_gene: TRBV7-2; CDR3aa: CASSFGTGKEKLFF; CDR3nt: TGTGCCAGCAGCTTTGGGACAGGGAAAGAAAAACTGTTTTTT
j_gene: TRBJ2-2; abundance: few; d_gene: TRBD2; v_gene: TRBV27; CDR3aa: CASSFILGLAGVSRLFF; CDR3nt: TGTGCCAGCAGTTTCATCCTCGGACTAGCGGGAGTGTCAAGGCTGTTTTTT
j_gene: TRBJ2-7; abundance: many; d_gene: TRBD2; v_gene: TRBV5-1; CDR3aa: CASSREDFSYEQYF; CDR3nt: TGCGCCAGCAGCCGGGAGGACTTCTCCTACGAGCAGTACTTC
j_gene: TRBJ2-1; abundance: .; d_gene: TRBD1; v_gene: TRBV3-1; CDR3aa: CASSLGQGHNEQFF; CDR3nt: TGTGCCAGCAGCCTCGGACAGGGCCACAATGAGCAGTTCTTC
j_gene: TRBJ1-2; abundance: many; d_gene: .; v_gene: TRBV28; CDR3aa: CASSPTLNYGYTF; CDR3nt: TGTGCCAGCAGCCCCACATTGAACTATGGCTACACCTTC
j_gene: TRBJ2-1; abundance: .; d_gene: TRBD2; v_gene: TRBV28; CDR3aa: CASSLVRGRYNEQFF; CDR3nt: TGTGCCAGCAGCTTAGTTCGCGGGAGATACAATGAGCAGTTCTTC
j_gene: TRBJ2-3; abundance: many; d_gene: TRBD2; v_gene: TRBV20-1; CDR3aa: CSAIPGTSGIRDTQYF; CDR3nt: TGCAGTGCTATACCCGGGACTAGCGGGATAAGAGATACGCAGTATTTT
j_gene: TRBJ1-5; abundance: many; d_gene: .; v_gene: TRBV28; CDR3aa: CASHLVRVGQPQHF; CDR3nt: TGTGCCAGCCACCTGGTCAGGGTTGGTCAGCCCCAGCATTTT
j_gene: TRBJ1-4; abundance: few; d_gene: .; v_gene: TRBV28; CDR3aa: CASSLLASGVPEKLFF; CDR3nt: TGTGCCAGCAGTTTATTGGCGTCAGGGGTACCTGAAAAACTGTTTTTT
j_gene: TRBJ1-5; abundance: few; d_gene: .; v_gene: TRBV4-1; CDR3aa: CASSQRTGQYSNQPQHF; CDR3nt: TGCGCCAGCAGCCAGCGGACCGGGCAGTATAGCAATCAGCCCCAGCATTTT
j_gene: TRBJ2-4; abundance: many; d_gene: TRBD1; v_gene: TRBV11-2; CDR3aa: CASSSPRTGVVTVAKNIQYF; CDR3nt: TGTGCCAGCAGCTCCCCGCGGACAGGGGTTGTTACTGTGGCCAAAAACATTCAGTACTTC
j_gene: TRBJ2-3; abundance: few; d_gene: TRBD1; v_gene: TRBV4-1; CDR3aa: CASSQASGAGGPDTQYF; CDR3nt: TGCGCCAGCAGCCAAGCGTCCGGGGCAGGGGGCCCAGATACGCAGTATTTT
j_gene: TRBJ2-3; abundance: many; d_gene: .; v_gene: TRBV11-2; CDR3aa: CASSLDSPADTQYF; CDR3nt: TGTGCCAGCAGCTTGGATAGCCCCGCAGATACGCAGTATTTT
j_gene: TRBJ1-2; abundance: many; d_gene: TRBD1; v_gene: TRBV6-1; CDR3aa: CASRPAGGLNYGYTF; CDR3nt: TGTGCCAGCAGGCCGGCAGGGGGCCTTAACTATGGCTACACCTTC
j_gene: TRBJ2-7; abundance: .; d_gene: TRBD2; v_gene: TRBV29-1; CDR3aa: CSVEIAGGHYEQYF; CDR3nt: TGCAGCGTTGAAATAGCGGGAGGGCACTACGAGCAGTACTTC
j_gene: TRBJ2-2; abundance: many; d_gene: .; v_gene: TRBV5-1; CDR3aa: CASSFRGGVGELFF; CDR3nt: TGCGCCAGCAGCTTCCGGGGAGGCGTCGGGGAGCTGTTTTTT
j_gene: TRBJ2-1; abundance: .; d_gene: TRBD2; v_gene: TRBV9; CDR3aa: CASSVTGTSGRVILNEQFF; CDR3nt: TGTGCCAGCAGCGTTACCGGGACTAGCGGGAGGGTAATCCTCAATGAGCAGTTCTTC
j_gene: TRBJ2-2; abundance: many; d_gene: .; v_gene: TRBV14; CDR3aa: CATSPSYGELFF; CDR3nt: TGTGCCACCTCACCCTCCTACGGGGAGCTGTTTTTT
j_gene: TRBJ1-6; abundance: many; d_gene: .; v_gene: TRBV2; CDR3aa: CASQRLEDSPLHF; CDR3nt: TGTGCCAGCCAACGTTTAGAGGATTCACCCCTCCACTTT
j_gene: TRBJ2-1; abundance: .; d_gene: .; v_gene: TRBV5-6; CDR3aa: CASSLTRHYNEQFF; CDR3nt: TGTGCCAGCAGCTTGACGAGACACTACAATGAGCAGTTCTTC
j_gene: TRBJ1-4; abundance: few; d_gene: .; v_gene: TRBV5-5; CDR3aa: CASSFRLEGEKLFF; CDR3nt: TGTGCCAGCAGCTTTCGGCTCGAAGGGGAAAAACTGTTTTTT
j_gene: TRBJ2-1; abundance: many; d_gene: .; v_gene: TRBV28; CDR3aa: CASRRSLSGNEQFF; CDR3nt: TGTGCCAGCAGGCGCTCCCTGTCAGGCAATGAGCAGTTCTTC
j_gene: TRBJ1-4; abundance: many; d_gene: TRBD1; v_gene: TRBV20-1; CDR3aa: CSVSGGNEKLFF; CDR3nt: TGCAGTGTATCAGGGGGGAATGAAAAACTGTTTTTT
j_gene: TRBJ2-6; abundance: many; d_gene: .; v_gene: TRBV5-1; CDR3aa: CASSLDGPGANVLTF; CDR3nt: TGCGCCAGCAGCTTGGATGGTCCTGGGGCCAACGTCCTGACTTTC
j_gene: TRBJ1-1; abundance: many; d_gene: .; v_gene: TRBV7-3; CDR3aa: CASSPKSGVREFAEAFF; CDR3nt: TGTGCCAGCAGCCCTAAAAGCGGAGTCAGGGAGTTCGCTGAAGCTTTCTTT
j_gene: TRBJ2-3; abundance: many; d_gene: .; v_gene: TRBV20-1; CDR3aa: CSARVGRTGQRDTQYF; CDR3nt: TGCAGTGCTAGAGTTGGGCGGACTGGGCAGAGAGATACGCAGTATTTT
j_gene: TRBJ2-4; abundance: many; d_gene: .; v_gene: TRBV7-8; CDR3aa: CASSLGDIQRPRTGDIQYF; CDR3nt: TGTGCCAGCAGCTTAGGCGATATACAAAGGCCGAGAACCGGGGACATTCAGTACTTC
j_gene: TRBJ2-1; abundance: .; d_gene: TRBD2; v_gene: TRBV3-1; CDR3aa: CASSQDGGGGNEQFF; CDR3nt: TGTGCCAGCAGCCAAGATGGGGGGGGAGGCAATGAGCAGTTCTTC
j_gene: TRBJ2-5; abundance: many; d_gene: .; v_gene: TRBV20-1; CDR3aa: CSAPPRGRQETQYF; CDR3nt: TGCAGTGCGCCCCCCCGGGGGAGGCAAGAGACCCAGTACTTC
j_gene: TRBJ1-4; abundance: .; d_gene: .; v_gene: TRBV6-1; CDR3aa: CASTKLLPGNEKLFF; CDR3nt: TGTGCCAGCACCAAACTCCTGCCAGGAAATGAAAAACTGTTTTTT
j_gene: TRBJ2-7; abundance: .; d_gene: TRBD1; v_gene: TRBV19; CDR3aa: CASSAGQDYEQYF; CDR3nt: TGTGCCAGTAGTGCTGGACAGGACTACGAGCAGTACTTC
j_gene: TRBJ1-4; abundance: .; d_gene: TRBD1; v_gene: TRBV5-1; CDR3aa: CASGTGGFATNEKLFF; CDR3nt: TGCGCCAGCGGGACAGGGGGCTTTGCAACTAATGAAAAACTGTTTTTT
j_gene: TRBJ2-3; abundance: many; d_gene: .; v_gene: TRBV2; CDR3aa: CASSDPGAVGDTQYF; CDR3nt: TGTGCCAGCAGTGACCCGGGGGCGGTGGGAGATACGCAGTATTTT
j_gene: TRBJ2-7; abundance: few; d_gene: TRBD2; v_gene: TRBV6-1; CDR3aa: CASTRGSGSYEQYF; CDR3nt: TGTGCCAGCACTAGGGGGAGCGGGAGCTACGAGCAGTACTTC
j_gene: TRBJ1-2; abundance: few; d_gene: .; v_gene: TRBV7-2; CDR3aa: CASSLGGPVYGYTF; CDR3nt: TGTGCCAGCAGCTTAGGTGGGCCAGTCTATGGCTACACCTTC
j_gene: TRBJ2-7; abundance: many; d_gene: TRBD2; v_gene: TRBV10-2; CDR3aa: CASRLAGEGEQYF; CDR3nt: TGCGCCAGCCGACTAGCGGGAGAAGGCGAGCAGTACTTC
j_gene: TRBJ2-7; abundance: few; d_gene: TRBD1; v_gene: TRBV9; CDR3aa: CASSEGQGGIEQYF; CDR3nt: TGTGCCAGCAGCGAGGGACAGGGAGGGATCGAGCAGTACTTC
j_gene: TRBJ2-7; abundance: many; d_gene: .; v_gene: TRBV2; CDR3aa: CASTPEGGGSYEQYF; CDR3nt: TGTGCCAGCACCCCCGAAGGGGGAGGCTCCTACGAGCAGTACTTC
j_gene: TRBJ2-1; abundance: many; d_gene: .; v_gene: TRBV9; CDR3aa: CASSATSKVVNEQFF; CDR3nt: TGTGCCAGCAGCGCCACTAGCAAAGTGGTCAATGAGCAGTTCTTC
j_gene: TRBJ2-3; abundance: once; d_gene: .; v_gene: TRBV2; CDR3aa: CASSPKVRITDTQYF; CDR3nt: TGTGCCAGCAGCCCCAAGGTCAGAATCACAGATACGCAGTATTTT
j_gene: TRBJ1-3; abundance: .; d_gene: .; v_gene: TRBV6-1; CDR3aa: CASSRQRDSGNTIYF; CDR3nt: TGTGCCAGCAGTCGACAGCGCGACTCTGGAAACACCATATATTTT